The sequence of this T cell receptor beta chain was determined in a study of PD-1 and CTLA-4 blockade in melanoma. Sequencing was performed with immunoSEQ multiplex PCR; in TCRdb, only in-frame clones are kept and a portion is missing. The table lists approximately 17,000 clones, under 85% of them singletons. V was clipped by 5 bases and J by 3 bases; unmatched bases: 13. Germline V gene data show CDR1 as SGHVS and CDR2 as FQNEAQ. The CDR3 is made up of 18 amino acids. The sample here was CD8+ T cells from peripheral blood, taken before anti-PD-1 treatment. The chain is built from TRBV7-8 and TRBJ1-5; 10 positions agree with TRBD1. The sequence was obtained from a human donor with melanoma. CDR3 in DNA: TGTGCCAGCAGCCGCCCTGGCGGACAGGGGGATTTCAATCAGCCCCAGCATTTT. Its translation: CASSRPGGQGDFNQPQHF.